The 9 T cell receptor beta chains below come from one sample, sequenced in a study of OX40 agonist ivuxolimab in advanced cancers. The assay was immunoSEQ multiplex PCR, and TCRdb's table has in-frame clones only and misses some. Here the sample spans 78,000 or so clones, 92% being singletons. The sequences come from CD4+ or CD8+ T cells sorted from blood, collected in a trial of the OX40 agonist ivuxolimab. These receptor sequences come from an adult with an advanced solid tumor such as melanoma, head and neck, liver or kidney cancer.

This chain links TRBV4-1 with TRBJ2-2; TRBD2 matches at 12 bases. The CDR3 is made up of 15 amino acids. Germline-derived CDR1 and CDR2 are MGHRA and YSYEKL. The V segment lost 6 bases and the J segment 3 bases; nucleotides outside the gene matches: 2. CDR3 residues: CASSLAGGYTGELFF. The CDR3, as DNA: TGCGCCAGCAGTCTAGCGGGGGGGTACACCGGGGAGCTGTTTTTT.

The chain recombines TRBV7-6 with TRBJ2-7; 7 nucleotides agree with TRBD2. The length of the CDR3 is 15 residues. Germline CDR1 reads SGHVS; CDR2 reads FNYEAQ. Trimming removed 1 base from V and 2 bases from J; junction bases left unmatched: 5. CDR3 in DNA: TGTGCCAGCAGCTTAGGCCAGCGGGGTACCTACGAGCAGTACTTC. Translated, it gives CASSLGQRGTYEQYF.

V usage is TRBV4-3 and J usage is TRBJ1-4, with 12 bases aligning to TRBD1. V lost 4 bases to trimming and J lost 4 bases; unmatched junction nucleotides: 4. There are 16 residues in the CDR3. Germline V gene sequence: CDR1 LGHNA, CDR2 YSLEER. The CDR3 DNA is TGCGCCAGCAGCCCGGGGACAGGGGGCCTTAATGAAAAACTGTTTTTT. This encodes CASSPGTGGLNEKLFF.

V and J are TRBV27 and TRBJ1-1, with D maybe TRBD1 (5 bases). Looked up from germline, CDR1 is MNHEY and CDR2 is SMNVEV (reference sequence). V was shortened by 3 bases and J by 2 bases, with 19 bases between the two germline ends. The length of the CDR3 is 17 residues. CDR3 DNA sequence: TGTGCCAGCAGTTTCTCTTGGGGAGGAGGGGCTAACACTGAAGCTTTCTTT. This codes for CASSFSWGGGANTEAFF.

The chain combines TRBV9 with TRBJ2-4, with D possibly called TRBD1 or TRBD2 (5 bases each). With 0 bases removed from V and 8 bases from J, the gap between germline ends came to 15 bases. CDR1 is SGDLS, CDR2 YYNGEE, per germline. The CDR3 contains 15 residues. The DNA for the CDR3 is TGTGCCAGCAGCGTAGAAGGGACGCGTAAAGACATTCAGTACTTC. This gives the protein CASSVEGTRKDIQYF.

The V call is TRBV27, the J call TRBJ2-1; no definite D call. The CDR3 covers 13 residues. From germline, CDR1 is MNHEY and CDR2 SMNVEV (reference sequence). The ends were cut back, 2 bases at V and 5 bases at J, with 7 bases in the middle. CDR3 residues: CASSLSRNNEQFF. For the CDR3, the DNA is TGTGCCAGCAGTTTAAGCAGGAACAATGAGCAGTTCTTC.

In this sample, this clone turned up once. The J gene is TRBJ2-7, the V gene TRBV27; D may be TRBD1 or TRBD2 (5 bases each). Germline CDR1 and CDR2: MNHEY and SMNVEV (reference sequence). The CDR3 sequence is 16 residues long. The germline V and J ends were trimmed by 3 bases and 2 bases, with 17 bases remaining between them. CDR3 in amino acids: CASSFGVRGLTYEQYF. The CDR3 DNA sequence: TGTGCCAGCAGTTTTGGGGTGAGGGGCCTTACCTACGAGCAGTACTTC.

V and J are TRBV2 and TRBJ2-7; perhaps D is TRBD1 or TRBD2 (5 bases each). This CDR3 has 15 amino acids. With 8 bases removed from V and 4 bases from J, the gap between germline ends came to 21 bases. Germline CDR1 is SNHLY and CDR2 is FYNNEI. CDR3 amino acids: CASRGEFSDFYEQYF. CDR3 in DNA: TGTGCCAGCCGGGGCGAATTCTCCGACTTTTACGAGCAGTACTTC.

The chain recombines TRBV7-9 with TRBJ2-7, with D unresolved. The germline gives CDR1 SEHNR, CDR2 FQNEAQ (reference sequence). This CDR3 has 12 amino acids. Trimming took 3 bases from V and 5 from J, leaving 8 bases between them. The CDR3, as DNA: TGTGCCAGCAGCTTTGGTGGCCACGAGCAGTACTTC. Encoded protein: CASSFGGHEQYF.